This T cell receptor beta chain was captured by sequencing in a study of CD8+ T cells in alopecia areata (dated by TCRdb to the late 2010s). For context, the study as a whole: Treated patients were enrolled in an open-label pilot trial of oral tofacitinib, 5 to 10 mg twice daily, for moderate-to-severe alopecia areata. Tofacitinib was given for 6 to 18 months, followed by 6 months of follow-up off drug to assess delayed response and recurrence. High-throughput TCRbeta sequencing was used to examine T cell clonal expansion in alopecia areata in both the C3H/HeJ mouse model and human patients. Human TCRbeta sequencing covered scalp tissue and sorted CD4+ and CD8+ peripheral blood T cells from patchy and totalis/universalis alopecia areata patients and healthy controls. Biopsies were taken from tofacitinib-treated patients at baseline and again at 4 and 24 weeks into treatment, and several of those patients also had a later scalp biopsy. Scalp clonality was compared across normal scalp (n=4), patchy alopecia areata scalp (n=8), and alopecia totalis/universalis scalp (n=8). RNA came from the PAXgene miRNA kit for fixed scalp, the miRNeasy kit for PBMCs, and the RNeasy kit for mouse skin. Amplification of TCRbeta CDR3 regions was done by immunoSEQ multiplex PCR using 35 Vbeta forward primers and 13 Jbeta reverse primers.

The method behind the library was the immunoSEQ multiplex PCR assay. RNA was extracted from all samples and reverse transcribed into cDNA, which served as template for TCR sequencing. SuperScript III was used for first-strand cDNA synthesis, primed with a 2:1 mix of oligo-dT and random hexamers. A synthetic immune receptor repertoire was used to assess amplification bias, and residual bias was removed computationally. The authors' analysis ran thus. Raw reads were preprocessed for error removal, and CDR3 was defined according to IMGT conventions as running from the conserved cysteine to phenylalanine. To get clonality, Shannon entropy was normalized by log2 of the number of productive unique TCRs and the result was subtracted from 1. Whether scalp clones were CD4 or CD8 was inferred by matching scalp TCRbeta sequences against CD4 and CD8 repertoires sorted from blood. Imported from immuneACCESS, the table was reduced by TCRdb to in-frame sequences with V and J called. These copies leave out some clones; in studies compared against another copy, an unresolved V gene accounts for under half, and the cause of the remainder is not known. That table is the source of V, J and clone size, and D and trimming were worked out from the DNA. This sample has hundreds of thousands of clones in its table, and 65% to 70% of those were observed once. The biggest ten clones account for under 1.5% of the sample.

In regard to this clone: Its cognate antigen has yet to be identified. Qualities for individual bases were not recorded, and no much larger clone is one base off. The same CDR3 arises from other DNA sequences in this sample as well.

The time point label, read with the paper, signifies: baseline before oral tofacitinib. Lesional scalp punch biopsies and peripheral blood were collected from alopecia areata patients. PBMCs were isolated by density centrifugation and stained for CD3, CD4 and CD8, and CD4+ and CD8+ T cells were sorted on a FACSAria. Results and caveats for the whole study, not just this receptor: Higher clonality and more expanded CD8+ clones were observed in lesional scalp than in normal scalp, particularly in alopecia totalis/universalis, a finding suggestive of antigenic drive. TCR sequences shared between patients were less clear than in mice, possibly partly because of HLA diversity in the patient population. Unlike mouse skin, which is dominated by gammadelta T cells, normal human skin has resident alphabeta T cells that are also sequenced, and this complicates analysis of the scalp TCR repertoire.

The receptor's source is a human donor with alopecia areata. The starting material was CD4+ T cells sorted from blood, obtained at week 0.

For the CDR3, the sequence is CASSGQASNQPQHF. The nucleotide sequence is given as TGTGCCAGCAGTGGGCAAGCTAGCAATCAGCCCCAGCATTTT. The rearrangement combines TRBV2 with TRBJ1-5; too little of a D gene remains to name it. Looking up the germline V gene yields CDR1 SNHLY and CDR2 FYNNEI. V drops 4 bases and J drops 0 bases, leaving 7 bases in between. The CDR3 runs 14 residues from the cysteine to the phenylalanine. The kept DNA is CDR3 alone, 42 bases in frame from the first base.